The clone carrying this T cell receptor beta chain showed up just once. The antigen is undetermined. The data derive from a study of vaccination effects on CD4 cells after COVID-19. Study outcomes and limitations: Substantial clonal contraction characterized both infection- and vaccine-induced clones late after vaccination.

V dropped 6 bases and J dropped 5; count of bases not matched to a gene: 13. CDR3 size: 16 residues. Germline CDR1 SGHAT, CDR2 FQDESV (reference sequence). TCRdb keeps only in-frame clones here, not all; method: immunoSEQ multiplex PCR. This table holds tens of thousands of clones, 60% to 75% found once. Viral peptide pools were used in the ViraFEST assay to expand antigen-specific CD4+ T cells, and sequencing came afterward. It was after approximately 10 days of culture that CD4+ T cells were isolated. Participants were vaccinated with two doses of either the BNT162b2 or mRNA-1273 vaccine. Cultures received IL-2 medium that replaced half the medium on days 3 and 7.

The chain is built from TRBV11-1 and TRBJ2-5; 9 nucleotides agree with TRBD2. Sequenced here: CD4+ T cells from PBMCs cultured with HCoV-229E spike peptides, sampled after COVID-19 vaccination. This clonotype originated in a human donor who received a COVID-19 vaccine. CDR3 nucleotides: TGTGCCAGCAGGCCCAACTACGCGGGGGGGCCGGAGACCCAGTACTTC. Translated: CASRPNYAGGPETQYF. The complete variable domain, with remaining parts taken from reference TRBV11-1 and TRBJ2-5, reads EAEVAQSPRYKITEKSQAVAFWCDPISGHATLYWYRQILGQGPELLVQFQDESVVDDSQLPKDRFSAERLKGVDSTLKIQPAELGDSAMYLCASRPNYAGGPETQYFGPGTRLLVL.